Shown below are 16 T cell receptor beta chains from a single sample sequenced in a study of identifying expanded T cells in peripheral blood. Repertoires were generated with immunoSEQ multiplex PCR, while TCRdb's copy carries only in-frame clones and drops some. The table shows around 120,000 clones, with 65% to 90% occurring only once. The specimen sequenced was blood. These receptors all come from a person between 18 and 75 years old in good health.

The chain carries TRBV7-6 and TRBJ2-5; 11 bases map to TRBD2. CDR1 SGHVS and CDR2 FNYEAQ come from the germline V gene. There are 17 residues in the CDR3. Germline trimming cut 6 bases from V and 3 bases from J; bases unmatched to any gene: 12. The CDR3 protein is CASRGGTSGTREETQYF. CDR3 DNA: TGTGCCAGCAGGGGGGGGACTAGCGGAACAAGGGAAGAGACCCAGTACTTC.

The chain carries TRBV14 and TRBJ2-1; D not certain. Germline CDR1 SGHDN, CDR2 FVKESK. Trimming pared 1 base from V and 3 bases from J, leaving 13 bases between. This CDR3 spans 16 amino acids. The chain's CDR3 is CASSQGVHRIYNEQFF. The CDR3 coding sequence is TGTGCCAGCAGCCAAGGGGTTCACCGGATCTACAATGAGCAGTTCTTC.

The chain carries TRBV27 and TRBJ1-3; D uncertain. Germline loops: CDR1 MNHEY, CDR2 SMNVEV (reference sequence). Trimming shortened V by 5 bases and J by 0 bases, and 11 bases separated the two germline ends. The CDR3 sequence is 15 residues long. This CDR3 reads CASSPRPPSGNTIYF. DNA for the CDR3: TGTGCCAGCAGTCCCCGCCCCCCCTCTGGAAACACCATATATTTT.

The count of this clone is one. The genes are TRBV10-3 and TRBJ1-4; D unresolved. The CDR3 covers 13 residues. V was pared by 4 bases and J by 5 bases, with 8 bases between. Germline values: CDR1 ENHRY, CDR2 SYGVKD. The CDR3 region has the DNA TGTGCCATCAGTGCCGGGGAAAATGAAAAACTGTTTTTT. It encodes CAISAGENEKLFF.

This rearrangement joins TRBV2 to TRBJ2-5, with 8 bases aligning to TRBD1. The CDR3 is 14 residues long. Germline assignment: CDR1 SNHLY and CDR2 FYNNEI. The ends lost 2 bases at V and 5 bases at J; junction bases unmatched: 4. The CDR3 DNA is TGTGCCAGCAGTGAAAGGACAGGGAGGGAGACCCAGTACTTC. Its protein product is CASSERTGRETQYF.

This rearrangement joins TRBV2 to TRBJ2-5, with 8 nucleotides matching TRBD1. Trimming removed 4 bases from V and 4 bases from J; junction bases left unmatched: 5. The germline V gene has CDR1 SNHLY and CDR2 FYNNEI. CDR3 length equals 14 residues. CDR3 sequence: CASSVQGASETQYF. The CDR3 DNA follows: TGTGCCAGCAGTGTCCAGGGGGCGTCAGAGACCCAGTACTTC.

This clone occurred a few times. The V call is TRBV6-1, the J call TRBJ2-2; 9 nucleotides align to TRBD1. Germline V gives CDR1 MNHNS, CDR2 SASEGT. V trimming: 6 bases; J trimming: 3 bases; junction bases outside the gene matches: 5. The CDR3 length is 15 residues. As DNA, the CDR3 is TGTGCCAGCAGGCCCGACAGGGGGGACACCGGGGAGCTGTTTTTT. This encodes CASRPDRGDTGELFF.

This chain joins TRBV4-1 and TRBJ2-5; D perhaps matches TRBD2 (6 bases). V lost 1 base, J lost 5 bases, and 8 bases lay in between. The CDR3 loop spans 13 amino acids. Germline V gene lookup returns CDR1 MGHRA and CDR2 YSYEKL. CDR3 DNA sequence: TGCGCCAGCAGCCAAGCTCTAGCGGAGACCCAGTACTTC. This encodes CASSQALAETQYF.

The gene calls are TRBV2 and TRBJ2-1, with TRBD1 identical over 7 bases. Germline lookup yields CDR1 SNHLY and CDR2 FYNNEI. This CDR3 contains 15 residues. Unmatched junction bases numbered 9, after V lost 3 bases and J lost 7 bases. The CDR3 DNA sequence: TGTGCCAGCAGTGAGGAGCACAGGGGTGGGAATGAGCAGTTCTTC. It specifies CASSEEHRGGNEQFF.

This chain links TRBV7-9 with TRBJ2-1; either TRBD1 or TRBD2 may fit D (5 bases each). The CDR3 is 16 amino acids. V was shortened by 4 bases and J by 5 bases, with 18 bases between the two germline ends. Germline CDR1 and CDR2: SEHNR and FQNEAQ (reference sequence). The CDR3 DNA sequence: TGTGCCAGCAGCTCCGGCCGGGACGCCCAAAACAATGAGCAGTTCTTC. As protein: CASSSGRDAQNNEQFF.

The chain joins TRBV6-1 to TRBJ1-1; TRBD1 might be the D (5 bases). V lost 3 bases and J lost 0, with 8 bases in between. CDR1 MNHNS and CDR2 SASEGT come from the germline V gene. The CDR3 spans 14 residues. CDR3 nucleotide sequence: TGTGCCAGCAGTGACAGGGCAATGAACACTGAAGCTTTCTTT. Protein product: CASSDRAMNTEAFF.

This chain joins TRBV4-3 and TRBJ2-1, with D perhaps TRBD2 (6 bases). The germline CDR1 and CDR2 sequences are LGHNA and YSLEER. The CDR3 is made up of 17 amino acids. V lost 0 bases to trimming and J lost 4 bases, with 16 bases between them. The CDR3 spells CASSQEGGGAPYNEQFF. CDR3 coding DNA: TGCGCCAGCAGCCAAGAGGGCGGCGGGGCTCCATACAATGAGCAGTTCTTC.

The rearrangement joins TRBV11-2 to TRBJ1-5, with D possibly being TRBD1 (6 bases). The CDR3 covers 15 residues. In germline, CDR1 is SGHAT, CDR2 FQNNGV. The V gene lost 0 bases and the J gene lost 6 bases, with 12 bases spanning the gap. CDR3 coding DNA: TGTGCCAGCAGCTTAGACGTGGCGGGGGCTCAGCCCCAGCATTTT. Translating gives CASSLDVAGAQPQHF.

CDR3 residues: CASSPGRPNTEAFF. In DNA form, the CDR3 reads TGCGCCAGCAGCCCGGGACGGCCAAACACTGAAGCTTTCTTT. The V gene is TRBV10-1, the J gene TRBJ1-1; tentative D call: TRBD1 (5 bases). Deletions cut 6 bases from V and 2 bases from J, with 13 bases between. This CDR3 is built from 14 residues. In germline, CDR1 is WNHNN, CDR2 SYGVQD (reference sequence).

V is TRBV28 and J is TRBJ2-5, with 13 bases fitting TRBD2. J was trimmed by 5 bases and V by 3 bases; bases with no gene match: 6. Germline loops: CDR1 MDHEN, CDR2 SYDVKM. The CDR3 length is 16 residues. CDR3 sequence reads: CASSLIATSGRETQYF. DNA of the CDR3: TGTGCCAGCAGTTTGATCGCGACTAGCGGGAGGGAGACCCAGTACTTC. Variable domain in full (rest from reference TRBV28 and TRBJ2-5): DVKVTQSSRYLVKRTGEKVFLECVQDMDHENMFWYRQDPGLGLRLIYFSYDVKMKEKGDIPEGYSVSREKKERFSLILESASTNQTSMYLCASSLIATSGRETQYFGPGTRLLVL.

There are many counts of this clone. The V and J genes are TRBV18 and TRBJ2-5; 7 bases align to TRBD1. CDR1 is KGHSH and CDR2 is LQKENI in the germline V gene. This CDR3 has 15 residues. V dropped 2 bases and J dropped 5; count of bases not matched to a gene: 8. CDR3 region: CASSPMGQFPETQYF. Here the CDR3 DNA reads TGTGCCAGCTCACCAATGGGACAGTTCCCTGAGACCCAGTACTTC.